The 27 T cell receptor beta chains listed next were all sequenced from one sample in a study of neurological immune-mediated disorders. TCRdb fed the 5' RACE reads into MiXCR, producing one record per CDR3 protein. The sample yields nearly 45,000 distinct CDR3 sequences, about 13% seen once. The sequenced sample consisted of PBMCs. These receptors came from a female donor in good health.

This clonotype showed up many times. The gene calls are TRBV9 and TRBJ2-1; TRBD2 matches at 7 bases. This CDR3 comprises 16 residues. Per germline, CDR1 SGDLS and CDR2 YYNGEE. V lost 4 bases and J lost 2; bases outside the gene matches: 9. CDR3 in amino acids: CASSPGLRGAYNEQFF. CDR3 nucleotides: TGTGCCAGCAGCCCGGGACTAAGGGGCGCCTACAATGAGCAGTTCTTC.

This clonotype was seen repeatedly, ten times or more. The chain carries TRBV9 and TRBJ2-3; D unclear. This CDR3 is 14 amino acids long. The germline V gene encodes CDR1 SGDLS and CDR2 YYNGEE. Between the trimmed V and J ends, which lost 3 bases and 0 bases, there was a span of 8 bases. The CDR3 region is CASSGLGSTDTQYF. The CDR3 coding sequence is TGTGCCAGCAGCGGGCTGGGAAGCACAGATACGCAGTATTTT.

Ten or more counts support this clonotype. The chain joins TRBV5-6 to TRBJ1-5; a possible D gene is TRBD1 (6 bases). Germline CDR1 reads SGHDT; CDR2 reads YYEEEE. This CDR3 spans 16 amino acids. V gave up 4 bases and J gave up 1 base, with 15 bases separating them. CDR3 coding DNA: TGTGCCAGCAGCGTTGGGACATCGGGAAGCAATCAGCCCCAGCATTTT. This gives the protein CASSVGTSGSNQPQHF.

This clonotype was observed at least ten times. The chain is built from TRBV12-3 or TRBV12-4 and TRBJ2-7; 9 nucleotides line up with TRBD2. J lost 2 bases, V lost 5 bases, and 7 bases had no gene match. CDR3 size: 15 residues. The CDR3 DNA sequence: TGTGCCAGCAGTCCGGTGCGGGAGGGTGCCTACGAGCAGTACTTC. Translating it yields CASSPVREGAYEQYF.

This chain joins TRBV20-1 and TRBJ2-3; D uncertain. Between the trimmed V and J ends, which lost 7 bases and 2 bases, there was a span of 13 bases. Germline CDR1 and CDR2: DFQATT and SNEGSKA (reference sequence). The CDR3 runs 13 residues. The CDR3 DNA sequence: TGCAGTGGGGAAGAACGGAACACAGATACGCAGTATTTT. It translates to CSGEERNTDTQYF.

To note about this clonotype: A read error is possible here, since a much larger clone lies one base away. This sequence joins TRBV5-1 and TRBJ2-1; perhaps D is TRBD1 or TRBD2 (5 bases each). Between the trimmed V and J ends, which lost 3 bases and 6 bases, there was a span of 16 bases. The germline CDR1 and CDR2 sequences are SGHRS and YFSETQ. The length of the CDR3 is 15 residues. This CDR3 is CASSSRGTGSNEQFF. CDR3 nucleotides: TGCGCCAGCAGCTCGAGAGGGACCGGGTCCAATGAGCAGTTCTTC.

In this sample, this clonotype turned up once. A read error may be the cause here, since a much bigger clone is one base away. The chain is built from TRBV11-2 and TRBJ2-4; 7 bases match TRBD1. CDR1 and CDR2 (germline): SGHAT, FQNNGV. The CDR3 has 13 amino acids. Trimming cost V 10 bases and J 9 bases; bases outside gene matches: 12. CDR3 loop: CANTRQGESIQYF. The CDR3 nucleotides are TGTGCCAACACACGCCAGGGGGAGAGCATTCAGTACTTC.

This clonotype has at least ten counts. J is TRBJ2-7 and V is TRBV5-1; D perhaps matches TRBD1 (6 bases). Trimming took off 3 bases at V and 2 bases at J, with 9 bases between the two ends. CDR1 SGHRS and CDR2 YFSETQ come from the germline V gene. There are 13 residues in the CDR3. CDR3 loop: CASSSRTAYEQYF. For the CDR3, the DNA is TGCGCCAGCAGCTCCAGGACAGCCTACGAGCAGTACTTC.

This clonotype has a count of ten or more. The chain joins TRBV4-2 to TRBJ2-1; 11 nucleotides agree with TRBD1. CDR3 size: 18 residues. The V segment lost 2 bases and the J segment 5 bases; nucleotides outside the gene matches: 11. Per germline, CDR1 LGHNA and CDR2 YNFKEQ. The CDR3 DNA follows: TGTGCCAGCAGCCAACTATATGCTGGGGGACAGGGGGACAATGAGCAGTTCTTC. This codes for CASSQLYAGGQGDNEQFF.

This clonotype has at least ten counts. The gene calls are TRBV5-1 and TRBJ2-4, with 14 bases that match TRBD2. In germline, CDR1 is SGHRS, CDR2 YFSETQ. J was trimmed by 9 bases and V by 4 bases; bases with no gene match: 6. This CDR3 is 15 amino acids long. The CDR3 DNA sequence: TGCGCCAGCAGCGGGACTAGCGGGAGACGGGGCATTCAGTACTTC. Encoded protein: CASSGTSGRRGIQYF.

This clonotype showed up many times. Being one base from a much bigger clone, this may be a read error. This chain uses TRBV12-3 or TRBV12-4 with TRBJ1-4; TRBD1 agrees at 9 bases. V was clipped by 10 bases and J by 8 bases; unmatched bases: 11. There are 14 residues in the CDR3. In nucleotides, the CDR3 is TGTGCCAACAGACGGACAGGGGTGGAGGAAAAACTGTTTTTT. It yields the protein CANRRTGVEEKLFF.

This clonotype was picked up many times. The chain carries TRBV6-2 or TRBV6-3 and TRBJ2-3; 8 bases line up with TRBD2. From germline, CDR1 is MNHEY and CDR2 SVGEGT. CDR3 length: 15 amino acids. The V segment lost 7 bases and the J segment 8 bases; nucleotides outside the gene matches: 14. The CDR3 here is CASTEARGAGVTQYF. The CDR3 bases are TGTGCCAGCACCGAAGCAAGGGGAGCGGGGGTTACGCAGTATTTT.

The chain combines TRBV20-1 with TRBJ1-5; perhaps TRBD1 as D (5 bases). Germline lookup yields CDR1 DFQATT and CDR2 SNEGSKA (reference sequence). The CDR3 runs to 15 residues. V lost 1 base and J lost 1, with 11 bases in between. CDR3 sequence (DNA): TGCAGTGCTAGAGGAGGGGCTGAAAGCAATCAGCCCCAGCATTTT. Translated, it gives CSARGGAESNQPQHF.

This clonotype was detected many times. The rearrangement links TRBV5-5 to TRBJ1-1; TRBD1 matches at 7 bases. Germline-derived CDR1 and CDR2 are SGHKS and YYEKEE (reference sequence). With 5 bases clipped from V and 4 bases from J, the junction kept 11 bases outside the gene matches. This CDR3 is built from 15 residues. Here the CDR3 DNA reads TGTGCCAGCAGAAAAGAAGGGGGCGAGGGCACTGAAGCTTTCTTT. It specifies CASRKEGGEGTEAFF.

This clonotype has at least ten counts. The chain joins TRBV7-9 to TRBJ1-2; weak D call: TRBD1 (5 bases). Trimming removed 6 bases at V and 3 bases at J, with 14 bases between. The CDR3 loop spans 14 amino acids. Germline CDR1 SEHNR, CDR2 FQNEAQ (reference sequence). The CDR3 is CASSTTGVHYGYTF. CDR3 coding DNA: TGTGCCAGCAGTACTACAGGCGTCCACTATGGCTACACCTTC. Using reference TRBV7-9 and TRBJ1-2 for the parts outside the CDR3, the full variable domain is DTGVSQNPRHKITKRGQNVTFRCDPISEHNRLYWYRQTLGQGPEFLTYFQNEAQLEKSRLLSDRFSAERPKGSFSTLEIQRTEQGDSAMYLCASSTTGVHYGYTFGSGTRLTVV.

In nucleotides, the CDR3 is TGTGCCAGCAGCAATACTAGCGTGGGAACCTACGAGCAGTACTTC. It translates to CASSNTSVGTYEQYF. The gene calls are TRBV3-1 and TRBJ2-7, with 7 bases identical to TRBD2. Trimming cost V 5 bases and J 2 bases; bases outside gene matches: 9. CDR3 length equals 15 residues. Germline V gene lookup returns CDR1 LGHDT and CDR2 YNNKEL (reference sequence).

This clonotype was seen at least ten times. This chain connects TRBV18 to TRBJ2-7, with 11 bases lining up with TRBD2. Germline V gives CDR1 KGHSH, CDR2 LQKENI. V trimming: 5 bases; J trimming: 4 bases; junction bases outside the gene matches: 4. The CDR3 covers 14 residues. The CDR3 is CASSGTSGPYEQYF. In DNA form, the CDR3 reads TGTGCCAGCTCAGGGACTAGCGGTCCATACGAGCAGTACTTC.

This clonotype has ten or more counts. The V gene is TRBV6-2 or TRBV6-3, the J gene TRBJ2-5; a weak D match, TRBD1 (6 bases). This CDR3 contains 13 residues. Germline CDR1 MNHEY, CDR2 SVGEGT. V was trimmed by 11 bases and J by 1 base, leaving 14 bases between them. The CDR3 sequence: CAASDSAQETQYF. CDR3 DNA: TGTGCCGCCTCGGACAGTGCCCAAGAGACCCAGTACTTC.

This clonotype was counted many times. The J gene is TRBJ2-7, the V gene TRBV21-1; the table's D call, TRBD2, was not checked against the DNA. TRBV21-1 is designated a pseudogene. The CDR3 consists of 17 residues. The CDR3 DNA is TGTGCCAGCAGCAAGAGGTACGACCCCTCCTTGGTCTACGAGCAGTACTTC. It encodes CASSKRYDPSLVYEQYF.

In this sample, this clonotype turned up many times. This chain uses TRBV20-1 with TRBJ2-1, with D uncertain. The CDR3 contains 16 residues. Trimming stripped 0 bases from V and 3 bases from J, with 15 bases between. The germline V gene encodes CDR1 DFQATT and CDR2 SNEGSKA (reference sequence). CDR3 nucleotide sequence: TGCAGTGCTAGAGAAAGATTTGGTTTGGGCTACAATGAGCAGTTCTTC. Amino acid sequence: CSARERFGLGYNEQFF.

The V gene is TRBV18, the J gene TRBJ2-1; 13 nucleotides align to TRBD2. Germline CDR1 KGHSH, CDR2 LQKENI. The CDR3 has 20 residues. Losses at the gene ends were 0 bases for V and 0 bases for J; bases not matched to a gene: 8. The CDR3 coding sequence is TGTGCCAGCTCACCACCGTGGACTAGCGGGAGCTCCAGCTCCTACAATGAGCAGTTCTTC. Translated, it gives CASSPPWTSGSSSSYNEQFF.

This clonotype was seen only a few times. The V call is TRBV20-1, the J call TRBJ1-5; 9 bases are a match to TRBD1. Per germline, CDR1 DFQATT and CDR2 SNEGSKA (reference sequence). Trimming cost V 4 bases and J 1 base; bases outside gene matches: 11. The CDR3 runs to 17 residues. The CDR3 loop reads CSATSGTGYESNQPQHF. The DNA of the CDR3 is TGCAGTGCTACATCCGGGACAGGGTACGAAAGCAATCAGCCCCAGCATTTT.

This clonotype is termed medium-sized. The chain joins TRBV7-9 to TRBJ1-1; no clear D. Germline CDR1 is SEHNR and CDR2 is FQNEAQ (reference sequence). Trimming took 5 bases from V and 2 from J, leaving 6 bases between them. The CDR3 spans 12 residues. The CDR3 DNA reads as TGTGCCAGCAGCCCGACAAACACTGAAGCTTTCTTT. Translating gives CASSPTNTEAFF.

This clonotype occurred many times. The chain is built from TRBV5-1 and TRBJ2-3, with D unclear. Germline CDR1 and CDR2: SGHRS and YFSETQ. Trimming took 3 bases from V and 6 from J, leaving 11 bases between them. This CDR3 contains 13 residues. The CDR3 region is CASSWTVRDTQYF. In DNA, the CDR3 is TGCGCCAGCAGCTGGACGGTGCGGGATACGCAGTATTTT.

In its sample, this clonotype was seen many times. In DNA, the CDR3 is TGCAGTGCTAGGGGACCGGCCGCCCGAGGAAGAGATACGCAGTATTTT. It specifies CSARGPAARGRDTQYF. The genes are TRBV20-1 and TRBJ2-3; D tentatively reads TRBD1 or TRBD2 (5 bases each). Trimming left V 3 bases short and J 5 bases short, with 21 bases between. Germline V CDR1 and CDR2: DFQATT, SNEGSKA (reference sequence). The CDR3 loop spans 16 amino acids.

The sample holds many counts of this clonotype. The chain joins TRBV11-2 to TRBJ1-1; D unresolved. Trimming removed 4 bases at V and 3 bases at J, with 12 bases between. The length of the CDR3 is 14 residues. Germline V gives CDR1 SGHAT, CDR2 FQNNGV. CDR3 bases: TGTGCCAGCAGCTCAGTACGTTTCGACACTGAAGCTTTCTTT. It specifies CASSSVRFDTEAFF.

Many counts were recorded for this clonotype. The V call is TRBV2, the J call TRBJ1-5, with 8 bases aligning to TRBD1. This CDR3 is built from 16 residues. J was trimmed by 0 bases and V by 5 bases; bases with no gene match: 6. Germline V gene sequence: CDR1 SNHLY, CDR2 FYNNEI. The CDR3 reads CASSTGQGYSNQPQHF. The CDR3 coding sequence is TGTGCCAGCAGTACCGGACAGGGTTATAGCAATCAGCCCCAGCATTTT.